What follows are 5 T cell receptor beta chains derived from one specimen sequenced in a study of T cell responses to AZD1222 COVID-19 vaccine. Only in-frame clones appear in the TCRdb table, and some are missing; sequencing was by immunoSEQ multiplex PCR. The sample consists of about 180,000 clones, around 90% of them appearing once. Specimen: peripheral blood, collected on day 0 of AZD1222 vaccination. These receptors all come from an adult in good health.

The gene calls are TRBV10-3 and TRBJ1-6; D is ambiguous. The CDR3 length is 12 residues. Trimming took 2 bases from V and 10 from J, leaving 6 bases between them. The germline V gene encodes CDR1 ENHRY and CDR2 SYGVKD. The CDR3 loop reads CAISEDGSPLHF. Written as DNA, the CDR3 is TGTGCCATCAGTGAGGATGGCTCACCCCTCCACTTT.

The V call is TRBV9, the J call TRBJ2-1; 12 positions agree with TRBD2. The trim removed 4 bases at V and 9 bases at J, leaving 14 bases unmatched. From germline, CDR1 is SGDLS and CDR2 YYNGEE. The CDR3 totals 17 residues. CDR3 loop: CASSPQTSGGVWGEQFF. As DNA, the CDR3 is TGTGCCAGCAGCCCCCAGACTAGCGGGGGCGTTTGGGGTGAGCAGTTCTTC.

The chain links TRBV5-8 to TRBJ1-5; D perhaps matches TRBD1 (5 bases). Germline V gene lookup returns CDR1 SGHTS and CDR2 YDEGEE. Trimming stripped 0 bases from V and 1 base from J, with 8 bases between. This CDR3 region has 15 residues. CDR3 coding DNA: TGTGCCAGCAGCTTGGGTGGGACGAGCAATCAGCCCCAGCATTTT. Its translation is CASSLGGTSNQPQHF. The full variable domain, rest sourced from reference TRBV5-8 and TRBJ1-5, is EAGVTQSPTHLIKTRGQQATLRCSPISGHTSVYWYQQALGLGLQFLLWYDEGEERNRGNFPPRFSGRQFPNYSSELNVNALELEDSALYLCASSLGGTSNQPQHFGDGTRLSIL.

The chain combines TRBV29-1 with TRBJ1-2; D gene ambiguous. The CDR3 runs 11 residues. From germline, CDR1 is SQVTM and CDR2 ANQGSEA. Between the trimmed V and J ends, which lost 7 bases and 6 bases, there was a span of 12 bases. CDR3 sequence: CSERRVDGYTF. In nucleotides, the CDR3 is TGCAGCGAGCGACGCGTCGATGGCTACACCTTC.

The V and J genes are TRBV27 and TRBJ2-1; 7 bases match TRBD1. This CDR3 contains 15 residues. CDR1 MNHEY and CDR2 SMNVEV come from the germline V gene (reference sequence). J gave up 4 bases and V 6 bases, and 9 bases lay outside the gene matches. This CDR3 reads CASSSAGTAYNEQFF. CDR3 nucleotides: TGTGCCAGCAGCTCAGCCGGGACAGCTTACAATGAGCAGTTCTTC.